The 30 T cell receptor beta chains below were found in one sample sequenced in a study of blood T cell repertoires in COVID-19. Sequenced by immunoSEQ multiplex PCR; TCRdb stores in-frame clones only, minus some. The table lists some 500,000 clones, around 90% of them singletons, with less than 9% in the top ten. Sequences were obtained from peripheral blood. Receptors were obtained from a woman aged 45-65 years with COVID-19, enrolled during active disease.

This clone was counted a single time. Other DNA sequences in the same sample also yield this CDR3. CDR3 nucleotides: TGCGCCAGCAGCCAAGGGACAGGTTACAATGAGCAGTTCTTC. It yields the protein CASSQGTGYNEQFF. The V call is TRBV4-1, the J call TRBJ2-1, with 7 bases fitting TRBD1. Germline CDR1 reads MGHRA; CDR2 reads YSYEKL. After removal of 1 base from V and 4 bases from J, the junction contained 1 base not matched to a gene. CDR3 length: 14 residues.

Of note for this clone: This specimen includes other DNA sequences encoding the same CDR3. V is TRBV6-5 and J is TRBJ2-5; 7 bases are a match to TRBD2. V lost 4 bases, J lost 5 bases, and 10 bases stayed unmatched. Germline values: CDR1 MNHEY, CDR2 SVGAGI. CDR3 length: 15 residues. DNA of the CDR3: TGTGCCAGCAGTTCCCTGGCGGGGGTCGGGGAGACCCAGTACTTC. It codes for CASSSLAGVGETQYF.

V gene TRBV30 combines with J gene TRBJ2-5; 10 bases are a match to TRBD2. CDR3 length: 15 amino acids. Germline assignment: CDR1 GTSNPN and CDR2 SVGIG (reference sequence). Unmatched junction bases numbered 9, after V lost 1 base and J lost 7 bases. CDR3 coding DNA: TGTGCCTGGAGTGGGACTAGCGGTCTTACTGGGACCCAGTACTTC. It codes for CAWSGTSGLTGTQYF.

In this sample, this clone turned up once. The chain couples TRBV7-9 to TRBJ2-2; TRBD2 might be the D (6 bases). The V and J ends lost 7 bases and 0 bases respectively, with 15 bases between them. This CDR3 comprises 16 residues. Germline V CDR1 and CDR2: SEHNR, FQNEAQ (reference sequence). The CDR3 sequence is CASTPRGTTNTGELFF. Written as DNA, the CDR3 is TGTGCCAGCACCCCACGGGGGACCACGAACACCGGGGAGCTGTTTTTT.

This clone was seen just once. V and J are TRBV27 and TRBJ1-6; 7 positions match TRBD1. This CDR3 contains 15 residues. Looked up from germline, CDR1 is MNHEY and CDR2 is SMNVEV (reference sequence). V was clipped by 5 bases and J by 7 bases; unmatched bases: 8. DNA for the CDR3: TGTGCCAGCAGTCAGAGGGGGCTGGAAAATTCACCCCTCCACTTT. Protein: CASSQRGLENSPLHF.

About this clone itself: Other DNA sequences of this sample code for an identical CDR3. The CDR3 nucleotides read TGTGCCAGCAGCGTAGGTACAGCGAACACTGAAGCTTTCTTT. It codes for CASSVGTANTEAFF. This chain links TRBV9 with TRBJ1-1; D call uncertain. The CDR3 loop spans 14 amino acids. CDR1 and CDR2 from the germline V gene are SGDLS and YYNGEE. V was trimmed by 0 bases and J by 1 base, leaving 7 bases between them.

The chain joins TRBV18 to TRBJ2-1, with TRBD2 matching over 11 bases. Germline V gene data show CDR1 as KGHSH and CDR2 as LQKENI. Trimming took 3 bases from V and 9 from J; bases not matched to a gene: 13. The CDR3 has 17 residues. DNA of the CDR3: TGTGCCAGCTCACCCCGCTTTTCGACTAGCGGGGAGGTTGAGCAGTTCTTC. Translated: CASSPRFSTSGEVEQFF.

The CDR3 reads CAISDSDRGHQYF. The DNA of the CDR3 is TGTGCCATCAGTGATTCCGACAGGGGGCATCAATACTTC. This rearrangement joins TRBV10-3 to TRBJ2-7; 10 bases align to TRBD1. The CDR3 totals 13 residues. Germline CDR1 ENHRY, CDR2 SYGVKD. V was pared by 3 bases and J by 13 bases, with 9 bases of the junction left unmatched.

This chain joins TRBV18 and TRBJ2-5, with TRBD1 matching 10 bases. J lost 1 base, V lost 2 bases, and 10 bases had no gene match. Germline CDR1 KGHSH, CDR2 LQKENI. The CDR3 spans 18 residues. CDR3 in DNA: TGTGCCAGCTCACCAAGAGGCGGGACAGGGGCTTCCCAAGAGACCCAGTACTTC. Translation: CASSPRGGTGASQETQYF.

This sequence joins TRBV7-9 and TRBJ2-3; the D gene is possibly TRBD2 (6 bases). Trimming shortened V by 4 bases and J by 5 bases, and 19 bases separated the two germline ends. This CDR3 is built from 16 residues. The germline CDR1 and CDR2 sequences are SEHNR and FQNEAQ (reference sequence). The CDR3 nucleotides are TGTGCCAGCAGCTCCCTTCCCGGGGGAGTGAGAGATACGCAGTATTTT. Its protein product is CASSSLPGGVRDTQYF. The full variable domain, in which reference TRBV7-9 and TRBJ2-3 provide the parts outside the CDR3, is DTGVSQNPRHKITKRGQNVTFRCDPISEHNRLYWYRQTLGQGPEFLTYFQNEAQLEKSRLLSDRFSAERPKGSFSTLEIQRTEQGDSAMYLCASSSLPGGVRDTQYFGPGTRLTVL.

The chain has TRBV5-4 and TRBJ2-6; 7 bases agree with TRBD1. Germline trimming cut 9 bases from V and 0 bases from J; bases unmatched to any gene: 12. The germline V gene encodes CDR1 SGHNT and CDR2 YYREEE (reference sequence). The CDR3 consists of 17 residues. Here the CDR3 DNA reads TGTGCCACCACCGGGGACAGAGGAAACTCTGGGGCCAACGTCCTGACTTTC. Its protein product is CATTGDRGNSGANVLTF.

This clone turned up a few times. Here the CDR3 DNA reads TGTGCCAGCAGATCTACCGGGACAGGGGGCACCGGGGAGCTGTTTTTT. Its translation: CASRSTGTGGTGELFF. The V and J genes are TRBV7-9 and TRBJ2-2, with 11 bases that match TRBD1. This CDR3 spans 16 amino acids. The V segment lost 6 bases and the J segment 4 bases; nucleotides outside the gene matches: 7. Germline V CDR1 and CDR2: SEHNR, FQNEAQ (reference sequence).

The chain employs TRBV11-2 and TRBJ1-3; D not resolved. The CDR3 totals 16 residues. V lost 5 bases and J lost 0, with 14 bases in between. Germline V gives CDR1 SGHAT, CDR2 FQNNGV. This CDR3 is CASSHSTYGSGNTIYF. The CDR3 coding sequence is TGTGCCAGCAGCCACTCCACGTATGGCTCTGGAAACACCATATATTTT.

The chain couples TRBV18 to TRBJ1-2; D is ambiguous. The CDR3 spans 15 residues. CDR1 is KGHSH and CDR2 is LQKENI in the germline V gene. Trimming took 4 bases from V and 7 from J, leaving 19 bases between them. Here the CDR3 DNA reads TGTGCCAGCTCACGTGTAAGCCCGGGGTTCGGTGGCTACACCTTC. Translating gives CASSRVSPGFGGYTF.

The genes are TRBV11-2 and TRBJ1-2; D gene uncertain. This CDR3 has 12 residues. Trimming stripped 2 bases from V and 8 bases from J, with 9 bases between. From germline, CDR1 is SGHAT and CDR2 FQNNGV. The CDR3 here is CASSLRHGGYTF. CDR3 nucleotides: TGTGCCAGCAGCTTAAGACACGGCGGCTACACCTTC.

The chain recombines TRBV2 with TRBJ1-1, with a possible D match to TRBD1 (6 bases). The length of the CDR3 is 14 residues. Trimming left V 4 bases short and J 3 bases short, with 12 bases between. Looked up from germline, CDR1 is SNHLY and CDR2 is FYNNEI. The chain's CDR3 is CASSARKGDTEAFF. DNA of the CDR3: TGTGCCAGCAGTGCCCGCAAGGGGGACACTGAAGCTTTCTTT.

This chain connects TRBV7-9 to TRBJ1-1; TRBD1 agrees at 9 bases. The CDR3 sequence is 13 residues long. V lost 11 bases to trimming and J lost 1 base; unmatched junction nucleotides: 5. CDR1 is SEHNR and CDR2 is FQNEAQ in the germline V gene (reference sequence). The CDR3 coding sequence is TGTGCCGGAAGGGGACAGGGGAACACTGAAGCTTTCTTT. It translates to CAGRGQGNTEAFF. Based on the CDR3 plus reference TRBV7-9 and TRBJ1-1, the full variable domain is DTGVSQNPRHKITKRGQNVTFRCDPISEHNRLYWYRQTLGQGPEFLTYFQNEAQLEKSRLLSDRFSAERPKGSFSTLEIQRTEQGDSAMYLCAGRGQGNTEAFFGQGTRLTVV.

This rearrangement joins TRBV6-5 to TRBJ1-2; tentatively, D is TRBD1 (5 bases). Looked up from germline, CDR1 is MNHEY and CDR2 is SVGAGI. The V end was cut by 4 bases, the J end by 4 bases, with 13 bases between. There are 14 residues in the CDR3. As DNA, the CDR3 is TGTGCCAGCAGTTTCGGCAGGGCCCTCTATGGCTACACCTTC. Translation gives CASSFGRALYGYTF.

This sequence joins TRBV11-2 and TRBJ1-3; 7 nucleotides line up with TRBD1. The CDR3 has 14 amino acids. V shed 4 bases and J 10 bases; nucleotides not matched to a gene: 10. Germline V gene sequence: CDR1 SGHAT, CDR2 FQNNGV. The CDR3 DNA reads as TGTGCCAGCAGCTCGGGACAGAACCGTGGAACCATATATTTT. This sequence encodes CASSSGQNRGTIYF. Full variable domain (remainder filled in from reference TRBV11-2 and TRBJ1-3): EAGVAQSPRYKIIEKRQSVAFWCNPISGHATLYWYQQILGQGPKLLIQFQNNGVVDDSQLPKDRFSAERLKGVDSTLKIQPAKLEDSAVYLCASSSGQNRGTIYFGEGSWLTVV.

This sequence joins TRBV2 and TRBJ2-7; a weak D match, TRBD1 (5 bases). Trimming cost V 8 bases and J 2 bases, with 10 bases left between them. The CDR3 covers 12 residues. Looked up from germline, CDR1 is SNHLY and CDR2 is FYNNEI. CDR3 amino acids: CASSGPAYEQYF. In DNA form, the CDR3 reads TGTGCCAGCTCAGGGCCTGCCTACGAGCAGTACTTC.

V usage is TRBV6-5 and J usage is TRBJ1-2, with D possibly TRBD1 on 6 matching bases. Germline V CDR1 and CDR2: MNHEY, SVGAGI. V shed 2 bases and J shed 5 bases, with 12 bases lying between them. The CDR3 runs 14 residues. The CDR3 region is CASSYDRTWYGYTF. Written as DNA, the CDR3 is TGTGCCAGCAGTTACGACAGGACGTGGTATGGCTACACCTTC.

This chain connects TRBV20-1 to TRBJ1-1; possible D gene TRBD1, 5 bases. The germline CDR1 and CDR2 sequences are DFQATT and SNEGSKA (reference sequence). Trimming removed 3 bases at V and 6 bases at J, with 8 bases between. The CDR3 sequence is 11 residues long. The CDR3 is CSASSGAEAFF. In nucleotides, the CDR3 is TGCAGTGCTAGCTCGGGGGCTGAAGCTTTCTTT.

This chain joins TRBV12-5 and TRBJ1-2; 7 nucleotides match TRBD1. The J segment lost 8 bases and the V segment lost 6 bases, leaving 9 bases of the junction unmatched. The germline V gene has CDR1 LGHNT and CDR2 FRNRAP. There are 13 residues in the CDR3. This CDR3 is CASGSEGAEGYTF. CDR3 nucleotide sequence: TGTGCTAGTGGCAGCGAGGGGGCTGAAGGCTACACCTTC.

CDR3 loop: CATQVAGGPVNEQFF. CDR3 DNA: TGTGCCACCCAAGTAGCGGGGGGGCCGGTGAATGAGCAGTTCTTC. V gene TRBV27 combines with J gene TRBJ2-1; 11 positions match TRBD2. Looked up from germline, CDR1 is MNHEY and CDR2 is SMNVEV (reference sequence). CDR3 size: 15 residues. V shed 10 bases and J 7 bases; nucleotides not matched to a gene: 12.

This chain connects TRBV10-2 to TRBJ2-3, with TRBD2 matching 10 bases. The germline gives CDR1 WSHSY, CDR2 SAAADI. The CDR3 totals 15 residues. V trimming: 6 bases; J trimming: 4 bases; junction bases outside the gene matches: 7. The CDR3 sequence: CASRKGAGGPDTQYF. CDR3 bases: TGCGCCAGCAGGAAGGGAGCGGGGGGGCCAGATACGCAGTATTTT.

V gene TRBV5-1 combines with J gene TRBJ1-1; D unclear. Germline V gene lookup returns CDR1 SGHRS and CDR2 YFSETQ. This CDR3 contains 14 residues. Trimming stripped 0 bases from V and 0 bases from J, with 6 bases between. The CDR3 DNA follows: TGCGCCAGCAGCTTGGGTCCCATGAACACTGAAGCTTTCTTT. This sequence encodes CASSLGPMNTEAFF.

The chain joins TRBV3-1 (or the pseudogene TRBV3-2) to TRBJ1-4; 7 bases fit TRBD1. The CDR3 runs 16 residues. Unmatched junction bases numbered 8, after V lost 2 bases and J lost 5 bases. Germline lookup yields CDR1 LGHDT and CDR2 YNNKEL (reference sequence). The CDR3 DNA reads TGTGCCAGCAGCCAAAGGCGTCCGGGACAGAATGAAAAACTGTTTTTT. Translated: CASSQRRPGQNEKLFF.

The chain couples TRBV28 to TRBJ1-2; 7 nucleotides align to TRBD1. Trimming at V came to 5 bases and at J to 8 bases, leaving 14 bases not matched to a gene. Germline V lookup: CDR1 MDHEN, CDR2 SYDVKM. The CDR3 covers 15 residues. The CDR3 DNA follows: TGTGCCAGCAGTACGACAGGGCAACGGCACGGCGGCTACACCTTC. Encoded protein: CASSTTGQRHGGYTF.

This chain uses TRBV5-4 with TRBJ2-2; 15 positions match TRBD2. V gave up 7 bases and J gave up 6 bases; unmatched junction bases: 7. Germline V lookup: CDR1 SGHNT, CDR2 YYREEE (reference sequence). The CDR3 is 16 residues long. CDR3 DNA sequence: TGTGCCAGCTGGACTAGCGGGGGGGCCTTCCCCGGGGAGCTGTTTTTT. Amino acid sequence: CASWTSGGAFPGELFF.

The CDR3 DNA reads TGTGCCAGCAGCAAAGGGCAGGGGGCGCGGGAGACCCAGTACTTC. This encodes CASSKGQGARETQYF. This rearrangement joins TRBV21-1 to TRBJ2-5; TRBD1 is the table's D call and was not checked against the DNA. TRBV21-1 represents a pseudogene. CDR3 length equals 15 residues.